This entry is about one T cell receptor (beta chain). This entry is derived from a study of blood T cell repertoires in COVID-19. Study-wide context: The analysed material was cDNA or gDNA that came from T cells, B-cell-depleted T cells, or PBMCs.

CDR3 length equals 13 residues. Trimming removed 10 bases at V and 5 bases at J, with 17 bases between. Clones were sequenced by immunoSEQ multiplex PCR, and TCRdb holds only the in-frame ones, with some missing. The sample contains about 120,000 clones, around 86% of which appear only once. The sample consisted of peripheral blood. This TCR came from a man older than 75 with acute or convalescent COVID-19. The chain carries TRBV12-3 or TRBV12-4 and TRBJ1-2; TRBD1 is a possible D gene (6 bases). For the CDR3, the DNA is TGTGCCACCTCCCGGGACACCAATTATGGCTACACCTTC. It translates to CATSRDTNYGYTF.